This T cell receptor (beta chain) was observed in a study of CXCR3-negative and CXCR3-positive naive CD8 T cells. UMI-tagged TRB cDNA libraries were built via 5' RACE. Using the 5' RACE reads, TCRdb records one entry per CDR3 protein without DNA. The sample has 65,000 to 85,000 distinct CDR3 sequences; the top ten hold around 1.5%. Broader study findings: The TRB CDR3s that CXCR3-positive naive cells carried were more hydrophobic than those of CXCR3-negative naive cells. High diversity, comparable across both naive subsets, contrasted with much lower diversity in memory CD8+ cells.

The length of the CDR3 is 13 residues. Per the germline V gene, CDR1 is SGHDN and CDR2 is FVKESK. About this clonotype itself: Its antigen is not identified.

This receptor was taken from a human donor in good health. Some clones in this sample may be carry-over from other donors' samples. This chain connects TRBV14 to TRBJ1-1; no DNA is available, so the TRBD1 call from TCRdb remains unchecked. Input material: naive CXCR3- CD8+ T cells from blood. Subset specified: CD45RO-CCR7+CD27+CD95- naive CD8+ T cells lacking CXCR3 (TNR3-). This chain's CDR3 is CASSQAGGTEAFF.